The source of this TCR beta chain is a study of T-cell memory formation after mild COVID-19. The table lists this clonotype with a few counts. One entry per CDR3 protein results from TCRdb running MiXCR on the 5' RACE reads. The sample lists about 320,000 distinct CDR3 sequences; roughly an eighth were seen once. This TCR derives from a man younger than 35 who had mild COVID-19 (a few samples of this study predate the infection). Cell type and time point are not known. Sequenced sample: PBMCs or a T cell subset sorted from them (not recorded which).

DNA for the CDR3: TGTGCCAGCAGTTTAGGAGGGCGCGAGCAGTACGTC. It is translated as CASSLGGREQYV. V usage is TRBV6-6 and J usage is TRBJ2-7; the D gene is possibly TRBD2 (6 bases). Germline V gene lookup returns CDR1 MNHNY and CDR2 SVGAGI (reference sequence). Trimming cost V 4 bases and J 6 bases, with 10 bases left between them. This CDR3 comprises 12 residues.